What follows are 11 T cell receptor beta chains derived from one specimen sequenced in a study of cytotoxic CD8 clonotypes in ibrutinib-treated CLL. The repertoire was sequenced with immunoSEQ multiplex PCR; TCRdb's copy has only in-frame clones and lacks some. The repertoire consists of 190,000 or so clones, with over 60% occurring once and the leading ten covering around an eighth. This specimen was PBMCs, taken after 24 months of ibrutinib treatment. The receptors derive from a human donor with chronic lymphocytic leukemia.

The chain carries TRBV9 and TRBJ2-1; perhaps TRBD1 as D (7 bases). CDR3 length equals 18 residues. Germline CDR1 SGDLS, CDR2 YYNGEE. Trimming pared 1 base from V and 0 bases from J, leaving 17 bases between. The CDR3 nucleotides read TGTGCCAGCAGCGTACGATCGGAGGGACAGAGCTCCTACAATGAGCAGTTCTTC. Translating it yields CASSVRSEGQSSYNEQFF. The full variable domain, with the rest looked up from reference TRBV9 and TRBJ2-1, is DSGVTQTPKHLITATGQRVTLRCSPRSGDLSVYWYQQSLDQGLQFLIQYYNGEERAKGNILERFSAQQFPDLHSELNLSSLELGDSALYFCASSVRSEGQSSYNEQFFGPGTRLTVL.

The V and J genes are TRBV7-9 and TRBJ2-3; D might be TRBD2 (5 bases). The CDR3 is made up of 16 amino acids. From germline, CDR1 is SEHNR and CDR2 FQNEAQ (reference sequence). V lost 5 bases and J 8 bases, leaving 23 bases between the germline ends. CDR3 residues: CASSPPLVDWMGTQYF. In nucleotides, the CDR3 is TGTGCCAGCAGCCCCCCCTTAGTGGACTGGATGGGTACGCAGTATTTT.

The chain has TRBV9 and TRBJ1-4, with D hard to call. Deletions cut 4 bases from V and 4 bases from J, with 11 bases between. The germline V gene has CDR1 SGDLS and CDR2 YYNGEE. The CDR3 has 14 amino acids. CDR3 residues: CASSPTGINEKLFF. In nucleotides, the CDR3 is TGTGCCAGCAGCCCAACGGGCATTAATGAAAAACTGTTTTTT.

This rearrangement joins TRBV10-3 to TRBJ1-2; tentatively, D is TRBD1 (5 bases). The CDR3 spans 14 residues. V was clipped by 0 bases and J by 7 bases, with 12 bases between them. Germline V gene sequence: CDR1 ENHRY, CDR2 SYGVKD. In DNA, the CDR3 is TGTGCCATCAGTGAGTCGACAGACGTCAGTGGCTACACCTTC. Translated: CAISESTDVSGYTF.

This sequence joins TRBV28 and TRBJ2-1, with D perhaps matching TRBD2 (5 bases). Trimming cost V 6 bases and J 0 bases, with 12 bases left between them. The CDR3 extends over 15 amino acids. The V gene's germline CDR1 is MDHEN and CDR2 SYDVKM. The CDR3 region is CASSRSASSYNEQFF. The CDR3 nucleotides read TGTGCCAGCAGCCGTAGCGCGAGCTCCTACAATGAGCAGTTCTTC.

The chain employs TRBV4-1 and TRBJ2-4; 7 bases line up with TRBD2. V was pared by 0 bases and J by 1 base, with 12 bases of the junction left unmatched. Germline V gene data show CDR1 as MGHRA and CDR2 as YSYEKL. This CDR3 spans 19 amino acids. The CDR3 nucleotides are TGCGCCAGCAGCCAAGATAGAGGCGGGGGAATAATTGCCAAAAACATTCAGTACTTC. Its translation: CASSQDRGGGIIAKNIQYF.

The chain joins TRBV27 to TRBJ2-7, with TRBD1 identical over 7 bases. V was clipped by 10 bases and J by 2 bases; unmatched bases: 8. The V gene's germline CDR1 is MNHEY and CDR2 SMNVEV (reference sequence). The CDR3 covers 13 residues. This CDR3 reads CATRQGATYEQYF. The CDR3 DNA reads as TGTGCCACCAGACAGGGAGCAACCTACGAGCAGTACTTC.

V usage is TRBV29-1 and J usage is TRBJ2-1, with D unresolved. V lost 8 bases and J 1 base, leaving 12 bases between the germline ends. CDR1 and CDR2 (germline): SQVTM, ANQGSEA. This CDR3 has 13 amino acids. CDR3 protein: CSLTTVSYNEQFF. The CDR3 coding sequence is TGCAGCCTTACTACGGTATCCTACAATGAGCAGTTCTTC.

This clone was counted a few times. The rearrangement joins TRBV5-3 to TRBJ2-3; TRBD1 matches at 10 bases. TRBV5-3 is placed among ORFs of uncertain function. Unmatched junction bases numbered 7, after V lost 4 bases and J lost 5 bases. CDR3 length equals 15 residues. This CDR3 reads CARSTRQGARDTQYF. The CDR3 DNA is TGTGCCAGAAGCACCCGACAGGGGGCTAGAGATACGCAGTATTTT.

The CDR3 coding sequence is TGTGCCAGCAGCACACAGGGGAGGGGAAACATTCAGTACTTC. It yields the protein CASSTQGRGNIQYF. The chain recombines TRBV7-2 with TRBJ2-4; D tentatively reads TRBD1 or TRBD2 (7 bases each). Germline V CDR1 and CDR2: SGHTA, FQGNSA. Trimming removed 5 bases from V and 6 bases from J, with 14 bases in between. The CDR3 is made up of 14 amino acids. The complete variable domain, with remaining parts taken from reference TRBV7-2 and TRBJ2-4, reads GAGVSQSPSNKVTEKGKDVELRCDPISGHTALYWYRQSLGQGLEFLIYFQGNSAPDKSGLPSDRFSAERTGGSVSTLTIQRTQQEDSAVYLCASSTQGRGNIQYFGAGTRLSVL.

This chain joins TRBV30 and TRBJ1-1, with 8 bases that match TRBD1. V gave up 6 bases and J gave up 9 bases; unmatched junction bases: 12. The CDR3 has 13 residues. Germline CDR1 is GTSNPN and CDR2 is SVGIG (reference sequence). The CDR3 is CACRRGQGNQAFF. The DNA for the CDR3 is TGTGCCTGCAGACGCGGACAGGGAAACCAAGCTTTCTTT.